This T cell receptor (beta chain) was identified in a study of cytomegalovirus exposure and HLA in healthy donors (dated 2017 in TCRdb). With respect to the entire study: An earlier analysis of several hundred of the donors reported about 290 Gb of sequence data and some 100 million unique TCR beta sequences from roughly 200 million T cells. To predict cytomegalovirus infection status, the study brought together high-throughput TCR immunosequencing, statistical association of individual TCRs with disease status, and machine learning. Because of strong linkage in the cohort, 4 to 6 DR-DQ haplotypes were treated as single units for association and clustering. Genome-wide SNP genotypes for about 65% of the 666 donors were used in a later genetic analysis, which treated that subset as a discovery cohort. Using immunosequencing, the study profiled T cell repertoires from 500 to 800 subjects and related those repertoires to cytomegalovirus serostatus. A separate validation cohort of 100 to 150 different subjects was used in addition to the roughly 700-subject first cohort. Across some 400 genotyped donors of the cohort, an average of approximately 240,000 unique TCR beta nucleotide sequences per donor were sequenced, and 15% to 20% of those sequences were non-productive. Alongside the repertoire data, information on donor age, sex, ethnicity and CMV serostatus was compiled. Rather than using new phenotypic data, the later analysis identified candidate immune exposures from TCR beta sequences and from how often those sequences occurred across donors. HLA typing included class I and class II loci at four-digit resolution. Every repertoire in the discovery cohort had been generated on one and the same sequencing platform. In an earlier analysis of roughly 600 of the donors, high-throughput TCR beta sequencing was used to judge whether each TCR beta V gene segment behaved as functional or pseudogenic. Of the 350 to 450 genotyped donors, over 65% fell in the genetic ancestry cluster associated with self-reported Caucasian donors. In a later analysis, previously published TCR beta repertoires from several hundred donors were re-analyzed and high-resolution HLA genotyping was added so that TCR occurrence patterns could be studied. Typing coverage varied by locus: roughly 620-640 donors for A, B, C, DRB1 and DQB1; approximately 500 for DQA1; more than 600 for DPA1; more than 450 for DPB1. The study aimed to test whether signatures of past pathogen exposure could be identified by cataloging public T cell receptors. Roughly 290 gigabases of sequencing data and around 80 million unique TCR sequences made up an early release that covered approximately 620 HLA-typed donors.

Receptor libraries were prepared by the immunoSEQ multiplex PCR assay. A mixture of 60 forward primers for TCR Vbeta segments and 13 reverse primers for TCR Jbeta segments was used in the multiplex PCR. Amplification of the CDR3 region of rearranged TCR beta genes was performed with a multiplex PCR assay on genomic DNA. The Illumina HiSeq System was used to sequence the amplified TCR beta libraries as 87-base-pair reads. Processing in the source paper ran as follows. Across the roughly 700 repertoires, a later analysis counted approximately 75 million unique TCR beta chains, 9.5 million to 13 million of which were shared by at least two donors. Raw reads were error-corrected and collapsed into unique sequences with a nearest-neighbor algorithm that merged closely related sequences to remove PCR and sequencing errors. CDR3 sequences were aligned to IMGT reference sequences to assign V, D and J gene segments. For a sequence to be retained, at least a six-nucleotide match to both a V gene segment and a J gene segment was required. A rearrangement was called productive if the CDR3 had no stop codons and remained in frame with V and J, and every other rearrangement was called non-productive. CDR3 was defined by IMGT convention, running from the second conserved V-encoded cysteine to the conserved J-encoded phenylalanine. The earlier analysis of 500 to 650 of the donors excluded any sequence lacking an unambiguous match to a single V gene segment. An earlier analysis of 587 of the donors called V segments functional above 56.7% productive rearrangements and segregating when the between-donor standard deviation exceeded 5%. To diagnose cytomegalovirus status from the catalog of TCR beta chain sequences, a statistical classification framework was built. In a later analysis, TCR nucleotide sequences were compared against IMGT/GENE-DB human TR gene sequences so that V and J genes could be assigned. A later analysis assigned CDR3 sequences and most-parsimonious VDJ recombination scenarios with the TCRdist pipeline. In a later analysis, each TCR beta chain was defined by its CDR3 amino acid sequence together with its V-gene family, and reads without a unique V-gene family were excluded. A later analysis removed 600 or so highly shared, low-generation-probability nucleotide sequences to deal with suspected cross-contamination and a sequencing artifact. For each public chain, a later analysis derived a clonal expansion index from normalized ranks of inferred template counts within each repertoire. In a later analysis, generation probabilities were computed with a VDJ recombination model fitted to out-of-frame rearrangements, and the resulting probabilities were checked against IGoR. In a later analysis, hypergeometric tests were used to score TCR-TCR, TCR-HLA and TCR-CMV co-occurrence, with a repertoire-size bias correction applied to TCR pairs. In a later analysis, false discovery rates were estimated by permuting HLA or CMV assignments 20 times. In a later analysis, co-occurring TCRs were grouped using DBSCAN, and TCRdist sequence similarity was added for clustering within HLA-allele-positive subsets. Co-occurrence clustering excluded repertoires with fewer than 30,000 or more than 120,000 public chains, plus five with anomalous nucleotide sharing. TCRdb re-hosts the immuneACCESS table, in-frame sequences only. Its copies lack some clones; in the studies checked, an unresolved V gene accounts for under half of them, and the cause for the rest is not known. V, J and clone size were drawn from that table, and D and trimming were deduced from the DNA. Recorded for this sample are about 170,000 clones; 79% of them occurred a single time. The ten largest make up 2% to 2.5% of the sample.

The germline V gene yields SNHLY for CDR1 and FYNNEI for CDR2. The CDR3 spans 16 residues, from the cysteine through the phenylalanine. Left in the record is the CDR3 DNA by itself, 48 bases read in frame from the first base. Deletion took 2 bases off V and 3 bases off J, with a span of 14 bases between the germline ends. The cohort comprised around 700 healthy bone marrow donors. At the time of sampling, all cohort members were nominally healthy, though unrecorded immune exposures were likely present. The donor tested CMV seronegative and was one of the 352 seronegative cohort members. A peripheral blood sample was provided by each donor, and peripheral blood mononuclear cells were used for TCR beta sequencing. Genomic DNA extraction from the blood cell samples was performed with the Qiagen DNeasy Blood Extraction Kit. As concerns this clone: Its antigen target is currently unknown. Qualities for individual bases were not recorded, and no much larger clone is one base off.

The full study reports these points: A total of fewer than 200 TCR beta chains were listed by the study as associated with cytomegalovirus. In a later analysis, HLA-associated TCR beta chains were found to be more clonally expanded and to have lower generation probabilities than equally common non-associated chains. Because HLA typing was unavailable for some donors at each locus, only the typed subset was used in association tests. Several of the top co-occurrence clusters appeared to be linked to parvovirus B19, influenza, CMV and Epstein-Barr virus, according to a later analysis. The 87-base-pair reads could not distinguish some IMGT-functional V segments, including TRBV6-2 and TRBV6-3, so those segments were excluded. When HLA alleles, especially DR and DQ, strongly co-occurred, TCR associations were difficult to assign to individual alleles. According to the authors, the approach could potentially be generalized to other disease states and immunological phenotypes. A later analysis associated about 16,000 TCR beta sequences with specific HLA alleles at a false discovery rate of 0.05. Cytomegalovirus status was reported to be diagnosed by the classifier with high specificity and sensitivity in both the original and validation cohorts. Correlated functional status among segregating V segments might be attributable to linkage disequilibrium, but an unknown experimental factor could not be ruled out. A later genetic analysis associated a missense DCLRE1C variant with V-gene and J-gene trimming of TCR beta chains, and an independent cohort replicated the association. This cohort had only TCR beta chains sequenced, and the lack of alpha or paired-chain data limited which features could be detected. Roughly uniform sequencing depth across donors was assumed in presence/absence analyses, although this assumption may not hold. A further reported finding was that TCR beta sequences accurately predicted the HLA-A and HLA-B alleles for most subjects in the first cohort. A cluster of highly shared sequence variants was judged likely to represent a technical artifact of the sequencing pipeline. Three of the identified cytomegalovirus-associated TCR beta chains were confirmed in vitro to be specific for cytomegalovirus antigens. CMV serostatus was the only immune exposure information available for the cohort. In an earlier analysis of more than 500 of the donors, most TCR beta V segments appeared in productive rearrangements about 90% or about 30% of the time, broadly matching IMGT annotations. A later analysis found that most CMV-associated TCR beta chains appeared HLA-restricted, with HLA associations seemingly driven largely by CMV exposure. In a later analysis, TCR association rates were found to vary across HLA loci, with the most associated TCRs seen for DRB1 alleles and the fewest for HLA-C alleles. Compared with the roughly 700-donor mean, donors in an Asian-associated ancestry cluster had fewer N-insertions in productive TCRs, according to a later genetic analysis. Across donors, most TCR sequences were observed very rarely, whereas some public TCRs were present in many individuals. About 15 rarely observed V segments, including chromosome 9 orphons, were excluded from the earlier analysis of approximately 500 of the donors because counts were too low.

This receptor was identified in a woman between 45 and 60 years old in good health and CMV-seronegative. Recombination linked TRBV2 to TRBJ1-5; TRBD1 could be the D gene, as 5 bases match. Sequencing was carried out using PBMCs. Here the CDR3 is given as CASSEQWGAVNQPQHF. The DNA sequence is as follows: TGTGCCAGCAGTGAACAATGGGGCGCCGTCAATCAGCCCCAGCATTTT.